This T cell receptor beta chain was recorded in a study of blood T cell repertoires in COVID-19. Methods used by the authors: Counts of nucleated cells, estimated from reference gene primer amplification, were obtained. Profiled with immunoSEQ multiplex PCR; TCRdb holds only in-frame clones, not every one. V, J and clone size derive from that table, while D and trimming were established from the DNA sequence. The sample includes around 110,000 clones, 90% of them seen just once. Germline CDR1 is GTSNPN and CDR2 is SVGIG (reference sequence). V lost 4 bases, J lost 2 bases, and 7 bases stayed unmatched. The CDR3 is 14 amino acids.

The rearrangement joins TRBV30 to TRBJ2-7, with 8 bases that match TRBD1. This TCR was sampled from a human donor with active COVID-19. The donor label of this sample is uncertain. Specimen: peripheral blood. DNA of the CDR3: TGTGCCTGGAACCTCGGGACAGGAACCTACGAGCAGTACTTC. It encodes CAWNLGTGTYEQYF.